A selection of T cell receptor beta chains follows, all from one sample in a study of blood T cell repertoires in COVID-19. Assay used: immunoSEQ multiplex PCR; TCRdb lists only in-frame clones, some missing. The sample holds some 290,000 clones, 70% to 90% seen once. The sequencing sample was made of peripheral blood. The receptors come from a woman aged 25 to 39 with COVID-19, enrolled during active disease. Each CDR3 is given with its conserved first and last residue. The D gene is left open where the match is weak. For some rows the clone size is stated as once, few or many, or as a class when expanded; others skip it.

j_gene,abundance,v_gene,d_gene,CDR3nt,CDR3aa
TRBJ1-1,NA,TRBV19,NA,TGTGCCAGTAGTCTCAGGCACAGACCCTACGAAGCTTTCTTT,CASSLRHRPYEAFF
TRBJ1-2,NA,TRBV6-5,TRBD1,TGTGCCAGCAGCCGCGGACAGGGGTATGGCTACACCTTC,CASSRGQGYGYTF
TRBJ2-5,NA,TRBV2,NA,TGTGCCACCGCCGTTCTCGGTGAAGAAGAGACCCAGTACTTC,CATAVLGEEETQYF
TRBJ2-2,NA,TRBV5-6,TRBD2,TGTGCCAGCAGCTTTCCAGCGGGGGGTTTCGGGGAGCTGTTTTTT,CASSFPAGGFGELFF
TRBJ1-1,NA,TRBV7-9,NA,TGTGCCAGCAGCTTTTCGAGCACTGAAGCTTTCTTT,CASSFSSTEAFF
TRBJ2-3,NA,TRBV15,NA,TGTGCCACCAGCAGAGTCGGGGACTCGTCCACAGATACGCAGTATTTT,CATSRVGDSSTDTQYF
TRBJ2-3,NA,TRBV10-1,TRBD2,TGCGCCAGCAGCGGCGGGGGTCGCACAGATACGCAGTATTTT,CASSGGGRTDTQYF
TRBJ1-5,NA,TRBV6-5,NA,TGTGCCAGCAGTTACTCGAGACAGGCCAATCAGCCCCAGCATTTT,CASSYSRQANQPQHF
TRBJ1-2,NA,TRBV5-4,TRBD1,TGTGCCAGCAGCCCGACAGGGGCCGCTAACTATGGCTACACCTTC,CASSPTGAANYGYTF
TRBJ1-3,NA,TRBV10-3,NA,TGTGCCATCAGTGTAGATGGAAACACCATATATTTT,CAISVDGNTIYF
TRBJ2-5,once,TRBV10-2,NA,TGCGCCAGCAGTCCGTTACGACAAAAAGAGACCCAGTACTTC,CASSPLRQKETQYF
TRBJ2-1,NA,TRBV7-8,TRBD1,TGTGCCAGCAGCCTCGGACAGGGGACATACAATGAGCAGTTCTTC,CASSLGQGTYNEQFF
TRBJ2-1,NA,TRBV24-1,NA,TGTGCCACCAGTGATTTGTCGCGGGGGCCGAATGAGCAGTTCTTC,CATSDLSRGPNEQFF
TRBJ1-2,NA,TRBV25-1,TRBD1,TGTGCCAGCAGTGACCCCAGGGACAGGGGTCGGAACTATGGCTACACCTTC,CASSDPRDRGRNYGYTF
TRBJ1-1,NA,TRBV19,NA,TGTGCCAGCTCAGGGCGGGGACGGGCTTTCTTT,CASSGRGRAFF
TRBJ2-1,NA,TRBV7-2,NA,TGTGCCAGCCGTTCACTAGGGGGTTTACCCTACAATGAGCAGTTCTTC,CASRSLGGLPYNEQFF
TRBJ2-4,NA,TRBV28,TRBD1,TGTGCCAGCAGTACAGGGGGCTCAGGCAAAAACATTCAGTACTTC,CASSTGGSGKNIQYF
TRBJ1-4,NA,TRBV7-2,NA,TGTGCCAGCAGCTTACCGGCAACTAATGAAAAACTGTTTTTT,CASSLPATNEKLFF
TRBJ2-3,once,TRBV28,TRBD1,TGTGCCAGCAGTTTCCCAACAACCCACCGGGACAGGGACCCAGATACGCAGTATTTT,CASSFPTTHRDRDPDTQYF
TRBJ1-1,NA,TRBV28,NA,TGTGCCAGCAGTGACAGAGTGGGGATAAACACTGAAGCTTTCTTT,CASSDRVGINTEAFF
TRBJ2-7,NA,TRBV11-2,NA,TGTGCCAGCAGCCACGCTGTCACAGGGGGGGACGAGCAGTACTTC,CASSHAVTGGDEQYF
TRBJ2-6,NA,TRBV5-1,NA,TGCGCCAGCAGAGAACAGTCTGGGGCCAACGTCCTGACTTTC,CASREQSGANVLTF
TRBJ2-1,few,TRBV7-9,TRBD2,TGTGCCAGCAGCTTAGGGGAGGGTAGGGAGTTCTTC,CASSLGEGREFF
TRBJ2-7,few,TRBV5-4,NA,TGTGCCAGCAGCCGGGACTCAGAGGGGGAGCAGTACTTC,CASSRDSEGEQYF
TRBJ2-3,NA,TRBV19,NA,TGTGCCAGTGCCCTCGGACAGATCACAGATACGCAGTATTTT,CASALGQITDTQYF
TRBJ1-4,NA,TRBV10-3,TRBD1,TGTGCCATCAGAGACAGGGAATTCGGGGAAAAACTGTTTTTT,CAIRDREFGEKLFF
TRBJ2-1,NA,TRBV5-1,NA,TGCGCCAGCAGTCCCGACTTAGAGCAGTTCTTC,CASSPDLEQFF
TRBJ1-2,NA,TRBV5-4,NA,TGTGCCAGCAGCTCCCCTGACAGGACTTTCTATGGCTACACCTTC,CASSSPDRTFYGYTF
TRBJ2-3,NA,TRBV6-2/TRBV6-3,TRBD2,TGTGCCAGCAGTTACGACTTAGCGGGGGGGCCCCTTACTAGCACAGATACGCAGTATTTT,CASSYDLAGGPLTSTDTQYF
TRBJ1-6,NA,TRBV6-4,NA,TGTGCCAGCAGGCCCAGGGGCGCCTCTAATTCACCCCTCCACTTT,CASRPRGASNSPLHF
TRBJ1-1,NA,TRBV18,NA,TGTGCCAGCTCACCTAGGACAGTTTTAGAAGCTTTCTTT,CASSPRTVLEAFF
TRBJ2-7,once,TRBV19,NA,TGTGCCAGTACCAAAGAGGGGGCCTACGAGCAGTACTTC,CASTKEGAYEQYF
TRBJ2-3,few,TRBV6-2/TRBV6-3,TRBD2,TGTGCCAGCAGCGATCCGGGACTAGCGGGGGGGCGGGCAGATACGCAGTATTTT,CASSDPGLAGGRADTQYF
TRBJ1-1,NA,TRBV5-5,NA,TGTGCCAGCAGCCTGACGGGGACTGAAGCTTTCTTT,CASSLTGTEAFF
TRBJ1-1,NA,TRBV6-1,TRBD1,TGTGCCAGCAGTGAATCGGGACAGGGGATGGCTTTCTTT,CASSESGQGMAFF
TRBJ2-7,NA,TRBV12-3/TRBV12-4,NA,TGTGCCAGCAGTTTAACAAGTATCTACGAGCAGTACTTC,CASSLTSIYEQYF
TRBJ2-7,NA,TRBV11-1,TRBD1,TGTGCCAGCAGCGGCCGGACAGGGAGCTCCTACGAGCAGTACTTC,CASSGRTGSSYEQYF
TRBJ2-2,NA,TRBV5-1,TRBD2,TGCGCCAGCAGCTGGACTAGCGGGGGGACCGGGGAGCTGTTTTTT,CASSWTSGGTGELFF
TRBJ2-7,NA,TRBV5-1,NA,TGCGCCAGCACCCTCTCTACCGGGACAAAAAGGATCGAGCAGTACTTC,CASTLSTGTKRIEQYF
TRBJ1-3,NA,TRBV2,TRBD1,TGTGCCAGCAGTGTCCCGGGACAGGGGGCTGGAAACACCATATATTTT,CASSVPGQGAGNTIYF
TRBJ2-1,NA,TRBV6-5,TRBD2,TGTGCCAGCAGGCCACTAGCGGGGAGGCAGTTCTTC,CASRPLAGRQFF
TRBJ1-2,once,TRBV5-1,NA,TGCGCCAGCAGCCCCCACAGACCCCAGGGTGGGGGCTACACCTTC,CASSPHRPQGGGYTF
TRBJ2-2,NA,TRBV28,NA,TGTGCCAGCAGTTTATGGGACTCTTTCCTCGGGGAGCTGTTTTTT,CASSLWDSFLGELFF
TRBJ1-2,NA,TRBV15,NA,TGTGCCACCAGCAGAGAGGCGGTCGACTTC,CATSREAVDF
TRBJ1-1,NA,TRBV12-3/TRBV12-4,NA,TGTGCCAGCAGGGGGGACTGGCAAGGGGAAGCTTTCTTT,CASRGDWQGEAFF
TRBJ1-1,NA,TRBV5-4,TRBD1,TGTGCCAGCAGCTCCGGAACAGGGGGGGTGGGTGACACTGAAGCTTTCTTT,CASSSGTGGVGDTEAFF
TRBJ2-5,NA,TRBV20-1,NA,TGCAGTGCTAGTTTCAGTCGACAAGAGACCCAGTACTTC,CSASFSRQETQYF
TRBJ2-5,NA,TRBV25-1,TRBD2,TGTGCCAGCAGTGAACCGGGCGGGGGGGAAGAGACCCAGTACTTC,CASSEPGGGEETQYF
TRBJ1-1,NA,TRBV18,NA,TGTGCCAGCTCACCGAATTCTATGAACACTGAAGCTTTCTTT,CASSPNSMNTEAFF
TRBJ1-1,NA,TRBV5-6,TRBD1,TGTGCCAGCACCCTCCCCGGACAGGCCTCTGAAGCTTTCTTT,CASTLPGQASEAFF
TRBJ2-7,few,TRBV20-1,NA,TGCAGTGCTAGTCATCCAGCGACCTACGAGCAGTACTTC,CSASHPATYEQYF
TRBJ2-3,NA,TRBV30,NA,TGTGCCTGGAACAGGGCTCGCACAGATACGCAGTATTTT,CAWNRARTDTQYF
TRBJ1-5,once,TRBV6-4,TRBD1,TGTGCCAGCGCCAGGGACAGGTTCAATCAGCCCCAGCATTTT,CASARDRFNQPQHF
TRBJ1-1,once,TRBV2,TRBD1,TGTGCCAGCGTCGAACAGGGGGTACGCACTGAAGCTTTCTTT,CASVEQGVRTEAFF
TRBJ1-2,NA,TRBV2,NA,TGTGCCAGCAGGCCAGGGTGGGCCCCCAAGGGCTACACCTTC,CASRPGWAPKGYTF
TRBJ2-3,NA,TRBV19,NA,TGTGCCAGTAGTATAGTTTTTGCGGGGGCCTTCACAGATACGCAGTATTTT,CASSIVFAGAFTDTQYF
TRBJ2-3,many,TRBV27,TRBD1,TGTGCCAGCACCGAAGCGGGACAGGGGTTGGCAGATACGCAGTATTTT,CASTEAGQGLADTQYF
TRBJ2-3,once,TRBV28,NA,TGTGCCAGCAGTTCCGCTAGCGCGGGTCTGGATACGCAGTATTTT,CASSSASAGLDTQYF
TRBJ1-2,NA,TRBV29-1,NA,TGCAGCGTTGAAGAAGGCAGGTTAGATGGCTACACCTTC,CSVEEGRLDGYTF
TRBJ1-5,NA,TRBV30,NA,TGTGCCTGGACCAAGCGGTCCGCTGGGGGCAATCAGCCCCAGCATTTT,CAWTKRSAGGNQPQHF